Sequencing of this TCR beta chain was carried out in a study of identical twins. TCRdb recomputed calls from the 5' RACE reads with MiXCR, one row per CDR3 protein. The sample lists more than 1.5 million distinct CDR3 sequences; more than 30% were seen once. Looked up from germline, CDR1 is ENHRY and CDR2 is SYGVKD. The CDR3 covers 16 residues. Germline trimming cut 2 bases from V and 7 bases from J; bases unmatched to any gene: 9. The receptor comes from a newborn girl in good health. J is TRBJ2-7 and V is TRBV10-3; 12 bases map to TRBD2. The sequenced material came from cord blood. DNA for the CDR3: TGTGCCATCAGTGAGGCGGGACTAGCGGGCTACAATGAGCAGTACTTC. Translating gives CAISEAGLAGYNEQYF.